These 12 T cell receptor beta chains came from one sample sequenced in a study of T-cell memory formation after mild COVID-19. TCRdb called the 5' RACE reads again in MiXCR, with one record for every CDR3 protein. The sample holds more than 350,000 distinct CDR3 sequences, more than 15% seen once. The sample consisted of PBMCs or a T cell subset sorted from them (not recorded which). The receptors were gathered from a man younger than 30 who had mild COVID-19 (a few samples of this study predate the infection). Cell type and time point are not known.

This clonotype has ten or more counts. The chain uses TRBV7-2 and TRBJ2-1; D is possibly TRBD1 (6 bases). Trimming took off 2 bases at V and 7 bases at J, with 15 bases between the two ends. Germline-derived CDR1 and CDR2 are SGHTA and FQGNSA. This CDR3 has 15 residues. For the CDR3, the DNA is TGTGCCAGCAGCTTAAGCTTTGGGGGCCTAAATGAGCAGTTCTTC. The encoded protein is CASSLSFGGLNEQFF.

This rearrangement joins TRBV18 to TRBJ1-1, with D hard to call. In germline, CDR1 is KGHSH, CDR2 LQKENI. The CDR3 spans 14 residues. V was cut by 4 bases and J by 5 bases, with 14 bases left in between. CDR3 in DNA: TGTGCCAGCTCACGGAGCAGCCTGGGGACTGAAGCTTTCTTT. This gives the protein CASSRSSLGTEAFF.

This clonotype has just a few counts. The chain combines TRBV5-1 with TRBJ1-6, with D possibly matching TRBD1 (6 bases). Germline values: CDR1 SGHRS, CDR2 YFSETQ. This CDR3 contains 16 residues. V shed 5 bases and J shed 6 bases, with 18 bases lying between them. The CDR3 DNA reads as TGCGCCAGCAGTAAGAGAGGGGGGGACTCTAATTCACCCCTCCACTTT. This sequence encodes CASSKRGGDSNSPLHF. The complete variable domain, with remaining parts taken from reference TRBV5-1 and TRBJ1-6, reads KAGVTQTPRYLIKTRGQQVTLSCSPISGHRSVSWYQQTPGQGLQFLFEYFSETQRNKGNFPGRFSGRQFSNSRSEMNVSTLELGDSALYLCASSKRGGDSNSPLHFGNGTRLTVT.

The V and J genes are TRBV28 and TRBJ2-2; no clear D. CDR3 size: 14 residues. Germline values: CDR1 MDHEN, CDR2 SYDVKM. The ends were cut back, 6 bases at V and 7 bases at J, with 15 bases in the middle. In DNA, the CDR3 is TGTGCCAGCAGGGAGCTCCCCCTGGGCGGGGAGCTGTTTTTT. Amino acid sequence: CASRELPLGGELFF.

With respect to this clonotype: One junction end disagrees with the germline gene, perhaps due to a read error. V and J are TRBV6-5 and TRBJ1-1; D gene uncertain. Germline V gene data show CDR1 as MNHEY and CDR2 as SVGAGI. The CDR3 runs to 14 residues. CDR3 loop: CASCYAGANTEAFF. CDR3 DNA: TGTGCCAGCTGTTACGCGGGCGCGAACACTGAAGCTTTCTTT.

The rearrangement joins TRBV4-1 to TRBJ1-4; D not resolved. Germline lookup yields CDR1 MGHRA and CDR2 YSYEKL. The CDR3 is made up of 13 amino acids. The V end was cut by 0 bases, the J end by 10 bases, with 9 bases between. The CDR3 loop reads CASSQDPVGKLFF. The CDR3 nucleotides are TGCGCCAGCAGCCAAGACCCGGTCGGAAAACTGTTTTTT.

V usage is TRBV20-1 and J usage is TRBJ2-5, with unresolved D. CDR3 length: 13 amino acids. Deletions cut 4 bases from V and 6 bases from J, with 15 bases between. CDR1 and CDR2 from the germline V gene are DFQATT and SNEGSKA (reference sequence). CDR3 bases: TGCAGTGCTAAAGAAGGCGCCCTCAAGACCCAGTACTTC. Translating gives CSAKEGALKTQYF.

CDR3 sequence reads: CATSDSGLDTQYF. The CDR3 bases are TGTGCCACCAGTGATTCGGGCCTGGATACGCAGTATTTT. The rearrangement joins TRBV24-1 to TRBJ2-3; D ambiguous. Germline V CDR1 and CDR2: KGHDR, SFDVKD. CDR3 length: 13 residues. Trimming stripped 2 bases from V and 6 bases from J, with 8 bases between.

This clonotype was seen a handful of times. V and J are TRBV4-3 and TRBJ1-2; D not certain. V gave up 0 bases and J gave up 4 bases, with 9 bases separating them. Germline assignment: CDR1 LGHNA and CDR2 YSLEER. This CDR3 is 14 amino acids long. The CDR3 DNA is TGCGCCAGCAGCCAAGAGGGCAGAAGCTATGGCTACACCTTC. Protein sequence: CASSQEGRSYGYTF.

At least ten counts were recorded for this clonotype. CDR3 in amino acids: CASREQGRPTLAFF. CDR3 sequence (DNA): TGTGCCAGCAGAGAACAGGGACGCCCTACGCTGGCTTTCTTT. The rearrangement joins TRBV3-1 to TRBJ1-1, with a possible D match to TRBD1 (6 bases). Germline CDR1 reads LGHDT; CDR2 reads YNNKEL (reference sequence). V dropped 6 bases and J dropped 11 bases, with 22 bases sitting between them. The CDR3 runs to 14 residues.

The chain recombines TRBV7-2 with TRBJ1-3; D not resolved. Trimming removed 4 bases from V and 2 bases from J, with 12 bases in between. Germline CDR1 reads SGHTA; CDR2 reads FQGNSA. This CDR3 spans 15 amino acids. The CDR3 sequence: CASSSQSGTGNTIYF. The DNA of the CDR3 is TGTGCCAGCAGCTCCCAATCTGGGACTGGAAACACCATATATTTT.

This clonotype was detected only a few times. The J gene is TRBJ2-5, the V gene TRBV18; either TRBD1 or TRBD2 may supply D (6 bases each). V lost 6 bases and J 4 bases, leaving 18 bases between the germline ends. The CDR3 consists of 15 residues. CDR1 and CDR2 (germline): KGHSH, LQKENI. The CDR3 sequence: CASSKGDSWGETQYF. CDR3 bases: TGTGCCAGCTCCAAGGGGGACTCGTGGGGAGAGACCCAGTACTTC.